The next 15 T cell receptor beta chains were all read from a single sample in a study of blood T cell repertoires in COVID-19. Using immunoSEQ multiplex PCR, the repertoire was profiled, and TCRdb retains in-frame clones only, with some absent. The data contain about 310,000 clones, around 86% of them seen just once; the ten biggest clones take up 1%. The source material was peripheral blood. Source of these receptors: a man in his fifties or sixties with active or convalescent COVID-19.

The chain employs TRBV18 and TRBJ1-1; possible D gene TRBD1, 6 bases. V lost 1 base, J lost 1 base, and 10 bases lay in between. The CDR3 runs 15 residues. Germline V CDR1 and CDR2: KGHSH, LQKENI. The CDR3 reads CASSPQGQPNTEAFF. The CDR3 DNA reads TGTGCCAGCTCACCACAAGGACAGCCGAACACTGAAGCTTTCTTT.

The chain is built from TRBV19 and TRBJ2-7; 7 bases map to TRBD1. Per germline, CDR1 LNHDA and CDR2 SQIVND (reference sequence). With V trimmed by 6 bases and J by 3 bases, 5 bases remained unmatched. The length of the CDR3 is 13 residues. CDR3 region: CASSRDSIYEQYF. The DNA of the CDR3 is TGTGCCAGTAGCCGGGACAGTATCTACGAGCAGTACTTC.

J is TRBJ2-5 and V is TRBV7-2; 9 positions agree with TRBD1. The CDR3 is 14 residues long. In germline, CDR1 is SGHTA, CDR2 FQGNSA. V lost 4 bases to trimming and J lost 5 bases; unmatched junction nucleotides: 5. The DNA for the CDR3 is TGTGCCAGCAGCTCCCGGACAGGGGCGGAGACCCAGTACTTC. Protein sequence: CASSSRTGAETQYF.

The V and J genes are TRBV18 and TRBJ1-1; weak D call: TRBD1 (6 bases). Germline CDR1 is KGHSH and CDR2 is LQKENI. Trimming pared 5 bases from V and 4 bases from J, leaving 14 bases between. The CDR3 runs 14 residues. As DNA, the CDR3 is TGTGCCAGCTCAGCACGGGACAAGGCCACTGAAGCTTTCTTT. Amino acid sequence: CASSARDKATEAFF.

J is TRBJ2-1 and V is TRBV7-6; TRBD2 agrees at 12 bases. The V gene end was trimmed by 5 bases and the J gene end by 7 bases; junction bases not matched to a gene: 6. The CDR3 length is 15 residues. CDR1 and CDR2 from the germline V gene are SGHVS and FNYEAQ. CDR3 nucleotides: TGTGCCAGCAGCCTCCTAGCGGGGGGGCCGAATGAGCAGTTCTTC. Its protein is CASSLLAGGPNEQFF.

V is TRBV6-5 and J is TRBJ1-2, with TRBD1 matching 9 bases. Germline values: CDR1 MNHEY, CDR2 SVGAGI. The CDR3 runs 13 residues. The trim removed 6 bases at V and 7 bases at J, leaving 6 bases unmatched. The CDR3 DNA sequence: TGTGCCAGCAGCCGTGACAGGGGGTCTGGCTACACCTTC. Its protein is CASSRDRGSGYTF.

This chain connects TRBV3-1 (or the pseudogene TRBV3-2) to TRBJ2-3, with 10 bases that match TRBD2. V gave up 1 base and J gave up 1 base; unmatched junction bases: 2. CDR3 length equals 16 residues. Germline lookup yields CDR1 LGHDT and CDR2 YNNKEL (reference sequence). CDR3 amino acids: CASSQGLAGGTDTQYF. The CDR3 region has the DNA TGTGCCAGCAGCCAAGGTCTAGCGGGAGGCACAGATACGCAGTATTTT.

The chain recombines TRBV7-8 with TRBJ1-2; D not resolved. Trimming cost V 0 bases and J 3 bases, with 8 bases left between them. The CDR3 has 14 amino acids. Germline V gene sequence: CDR1 SGHVS, CDR2 FQNEAQ. CDR3 sequence reads: CASSLARRHYGYTF. The CDR3 coding sequence is TGTGCCAGCAGCTTAGCGCGCAGGCACTATGGCTACACCTTC. The variable domain in full, with the rest retrieved from reference TRBV7-8 and TRBJ1-2, is GAGVSQSPRYKVAKRGQDVALRCDPISGHVSLFWYQQALGQGPEFLTYFQNEAQLDKSGLPSDRFFAERPEGSVSTLKIQRTQQEDSAVYLCASSLARRHYGYTFGSGTRLTVV.

The DNA for the CDR3 is TGTGCCAGCATCAAGGAGGACACCGGGGAGCTGTTTTTT. This translates into CASIKEDTGELFF. V is TRBV28 and J is TRBJ2-2; weak D call: TRBD2 (5 bases). This CDR3 comprises 13 residues. Germline-derived CDR1 and CDR2 are MDHEN and SYDVKM. Trimming cost V 7 bases and J 3 bases, with 9 bases left between them.

On this clone itself: This sample includes further DNA sequences coding for the same CDR3. The CDR3 bases are TGTGCCTGGAAGGGACAGATGAACACTGAAGCTTTCTTT. This translates into CAWKGQMNTEAFF. The rearrangement links TRBV30 to TRBJ1-1; TRBD1 matches at 7 bases. Germline lookup yields CDR1 GTSNPN and CDR2 SVGIG (reference sequence). This CDR3 region has 13 residues. The V and J ends lost 4 bases and 0 bases, in that order; junction bases with no gene match: 2.

The chain carries TRBV25-1 and TRBJ1-4, with TRBD1 as a possible D gene (6 bases). The CDR3 extends over 17 amino acids. V gave up 2 bases and J gave up 7 bases, with 20 bases separating them. CDR1 and CDR2 (germline): MGHDK, SYGVNS. The DNA of the CDR3 is TGTGCCAGCAGTGAAGGGGGCAGGGGACGTGGTAGTGAAAAACTGTTTTTT. It codes for CASSEGGRGRGSEKLFF.

This clone was seen a few times. One end of the junction varies from germline; a read error may be responsible. The rearrangement uses TRBV2 and TRBJ2-2; D is perhaps TRBD2 (6 bases). CDR3 length: 14 amino acids. Germline V lookup: CDR1 SNHLY, CDR2 FYNNEI. CDR3 protein: CASNGGEGTGELFF. CDR3 nucleotide sequence: TGTGCGAGCAACGGGGGAGAGGGTACCGGGGAGCTGTTTTTT.

This clone showed up just a few times. J is TRBJ2-7 and V is TRBV6-1; 10 nucleotides line up with TRBD1. The germline V gene encodes CDR1 MNHNS and CDR2 SASEGT. Germline trimming cut 3 bases from V and 6 bases from J; bases unmatched to any gene: 8. This CDR3 contains 15 residues. CDR3 sequence: CASSEGTGEFGEQYF. CDR3 nucleotide sequence: TGTGCCAGCAGTGAGGGGACAGGGGAATTTGGCGAGCAGTACTTC.

This sequence joins TRBV4-3 and TRBJ1-5; D unclear. The CDR3 totals 16 residues. CDR1 and CDR2 (germline): LGHNA, YSLEER. Deletions cut 0 bases from V and 4 bases from J, with 13 bases between. The CDR3 DNA follows: TGCGCCAGCAGCCAAGATCGTAACAGAGAAAATCAGCCCCAGCATTTT. Its translation is CASSQDRNRENQPQHF.

This chain joins TRBV6-5 and TRBJ1-5; D ambiguous. V was trimmed by 2 bases and J by 3 bases, leaving 5 bases between them. The CDR3 contains 13 residues. Germline-derived CDR1 and CDR2 are MNHEY and SVGAGI. The CDR3 bases are TGTGCCAGCAGTTACCTCCCCAATCAGCCCCAGCATTTT. It yields the protein CASSYLPNQPQHF.